The clone carrying this T cell receptor beta chain occurred a few times. The entry originates in a study of patients and donors after allogeneic stem cell transplantation. V was clipped by 1 base and J by 6 bases; unmatched bases: 12. Germline CDR1 reads SGHAT; CDR2 reads FQDESV (reference sequence). The CDR3 is 19 amino acids. TCRdb reprocessed the RT-PCR reads via MiXCR and lists one record per CDR3 protein. The table shows hundreds of thousands of distinct CDR3 sequences, with 16% occurring only once. This chain uses TRBV11-1 with TRBJ2-7; the match to TRBD2 covers 16 bases. Input material: blood, either unsorted or a sorted T cell fraction (not recorded which). This clonotype was obtained from a human donor who was either an allogeneic HSCT recipient or a stem cell or donor lymphocyte infusion donor (not recorded which). It is not recorded whose cells these are; they may come from a transplant donor. CDR3 sequence (DNA): TGTGCCAGCAGCTTAGGGCAACCGGGACTAGCGGGAGGGATCGGCGAGCAGTACTTC. Protein sequence: CASSLGQPGLAGGIGEQYF.